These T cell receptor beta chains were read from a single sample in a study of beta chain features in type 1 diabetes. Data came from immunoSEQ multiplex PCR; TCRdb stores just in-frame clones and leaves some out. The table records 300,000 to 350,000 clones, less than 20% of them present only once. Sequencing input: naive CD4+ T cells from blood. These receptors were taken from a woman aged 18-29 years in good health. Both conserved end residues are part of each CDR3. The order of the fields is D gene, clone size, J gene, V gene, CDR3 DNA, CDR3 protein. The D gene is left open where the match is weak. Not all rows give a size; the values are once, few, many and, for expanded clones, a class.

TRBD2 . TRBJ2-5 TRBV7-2 TGTGCCAGCAGTAGACTAGCGGGACAAGAGACCCAGTACTTC CASSRLAGQETQYF
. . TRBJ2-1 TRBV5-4 TGTGCCAGCAGCAGAAGCGGAAGCTCCTACAATGAGCAGTTCTTC CASSRSGSSYNEQFF
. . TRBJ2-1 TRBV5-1 TGCGCCAGCAGCTTGGCTAGCTCCTACAATGAGCAGTTCTTC CASSLASSYNEQFF
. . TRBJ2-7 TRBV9 TGTGCCAGCAGCGGGACGCCCGGGAACTCCTACGAGCAGTACTTC CASSGTPGNSYEQYF
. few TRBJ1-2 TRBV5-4 TGTGCCAGCAGCTTGGAAGGGAGTCTCCAATCCTATGGCTACACCTTC CASSLEGSLQSYGYTF
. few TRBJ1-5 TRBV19 TGTGCCAGTAGTAACAGTGGCAATCAGCCCCAGCATTTT CASSNSGNQPQHF
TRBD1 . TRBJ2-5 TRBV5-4 TGTGCCAGCAGGGGACAGAGCCAAGAGACCCAGTACTTC CASRGQSQETQYF
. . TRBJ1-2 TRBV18 TGTGCCAGCTCACCAGACAAGAACTATGGCTACACCTTC CASSPDKNYGYTF
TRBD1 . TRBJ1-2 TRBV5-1 TGCGCCAGCAGCTTGGTGGGACAGGGGGCGCAGGGCTATGGCTACACCTTC CASSLVGQGAQGYGYTF
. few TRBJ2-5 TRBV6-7 TGTGCCAGGAAACCTAGCGCCGGGACCCAAGAGACCCAGTACTTC CARKPSAGTQETQYF
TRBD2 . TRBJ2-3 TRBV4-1 TGCGCCAGCAGCCAAGAGGGGCGGGGGAACACAGATACGCAGTATTTT CASSQEGRGNTDTQYF
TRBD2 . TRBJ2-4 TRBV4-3 TGCGCCAGCAGCCAAGCACTAGCGGCAAACATTCAGTACTTC CASSQALAANIQYF
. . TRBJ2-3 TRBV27 TGTACCAGCAGTTTATCATTAGCAGATACGCAGTATTTT CTSSLSLADTQYF
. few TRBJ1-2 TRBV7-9 TGTGCCAGCAGCTTACAAGCCTCTAACTATGGCTACACCTTC CASSLQASNYGYTF